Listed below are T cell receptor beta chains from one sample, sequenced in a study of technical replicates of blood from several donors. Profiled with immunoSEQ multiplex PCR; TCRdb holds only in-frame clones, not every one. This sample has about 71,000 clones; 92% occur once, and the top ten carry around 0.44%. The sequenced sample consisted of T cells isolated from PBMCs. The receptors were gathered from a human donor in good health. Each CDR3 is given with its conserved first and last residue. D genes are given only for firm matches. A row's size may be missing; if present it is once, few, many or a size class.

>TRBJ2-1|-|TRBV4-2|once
CASTRVEGNEQFF
TGTGCCAGCACTCGAGTCGAGGGCAATGAGCAGTTCTTC
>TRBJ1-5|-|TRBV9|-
CASSVNGGEQPQHF
TGTGCCAGCAGCGTCAATGGAGGCGAGCAGCCCCAGCATTTT
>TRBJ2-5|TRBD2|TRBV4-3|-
CASSKITSGSETQYF
TGCGCCAGCAGTAAAATAACTAGCGGGAGCGAGACCCAGTACTTC
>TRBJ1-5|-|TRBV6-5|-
CASIEGSQPQHF
TGTGCCAGCATTGAGGGCTCTCAGCCCCAGCATTTT
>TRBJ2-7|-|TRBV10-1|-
CASSDRNSSYEQYF
TGCGCCAGCAGTGACAGAAACAGCTCCTACGAGCAGTACTTC
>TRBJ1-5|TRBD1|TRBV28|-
CASSYDRAQHF
TGTGCCAGCAGTTATGACAGGGCTCAGCATTTT
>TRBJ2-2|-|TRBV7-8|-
CASSLARGAGELFF
TGTGCCAGCAGCTTAGCGCGGGGAGCCGGGGAGCTGTTTTTT
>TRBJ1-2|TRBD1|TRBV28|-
CASSSEGQLLYGYTF
TGTGCCAGCAGTTCCGAGGGACAGCTTTTATATGGCTACACCTTC
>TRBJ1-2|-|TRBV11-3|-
CASSLEPGVGYTF
TGTGCCAGCAGCTTAGAGCCAGGGGTCGGCTACACCTTC
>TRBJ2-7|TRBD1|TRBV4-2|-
CASSPGTGGRLPSYEQYF
TGTGCCAGCAGCCCGGGGACAGGGGGACGACTACCCTCCTACGAGCAGTACTTC
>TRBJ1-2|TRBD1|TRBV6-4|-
CASSGQGGYGYTF
TGTGCCAGCAGCGGACAGGGGGGCTATGGCTACACCTTC
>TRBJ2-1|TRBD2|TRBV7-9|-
CASSLERTSVLYYNEQFF
TGTGCCAGCAGCTTGGAGAGGACTAGCGTATTATACTACAATGAGCAGTTCTTC
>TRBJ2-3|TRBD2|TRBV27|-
CASSNQRELTDTQYF
TGTGCCAGCAGTAATCAGCGGGAGCTCACAGATACGCAGTATTTT
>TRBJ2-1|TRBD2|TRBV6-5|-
CASSYRGRVGEQFF
TGTGCCAGCAGTTACCGCGGGAGGGTGGGTGAGCAGTTCTTC
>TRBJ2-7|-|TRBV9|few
CASTPGGTADVGQYF
TGTGCCAGCACCCCAGGAGGGACAGCGGACGTCGGGCAGTACTTC